The 30 T cell receptor beta chains given below trace back to one sample, sequenced in a study of cytomegalovirus exposure and HLA in healthy donors. Both 60 Vbeta primers and 13 Jbeta primers went into the PCR. The method was immunoSEQ multiplex PCR; TCRdb's version includes in-frame clones alone and lacks a portion of them. The table records over 150,000 clones, around 72% of them present only once. The source material was PBMCs. The receptors stem from a man in his fifties or sixties in good health and CMV-seronegative.

This chain links TRBV25-1 with TRBJ1-2, with D possibly matching TRBD1 (6 bases). Between the trimmed V and J ends, which lost 5 bases and 7 bases, there was a span of 14 bases. The CDR3 spans 13 residues. The germline CDR1 and CDR2 sequences are MGHDK and SYGVNS. CDR3 nucleotide sequence: TGTGCCAGCAGTCTACAGGGTTTCGGTGGCTACACCTTC. The encoded protein is CASSLQGFGGYTF.

The chain couples TRBV7-6 to TRBJ2-5, with a possible D match to TRBD1 (6 bases). This CDR3 is 17 amino acids long. CDR1 SGHVS and CDR2 FNYEAQ come from the germline V gene. V gave up 3 bases and J gave up 5 bases, with 22 bases separating them. In nucleotides, the CDR3 is TGTGCCAGCAGCTTTAGCCCCGCCTCCAGGGGTATCGAGACCCAGTACTTC. Its translation: CASSFSPASRGIETQYF.

The chain employs TRBV5-6 and TRBJ2-5; 12 bases are a match to TRBD1. The germline V gene encodes CDR1 SGHDT and CDR2 YYEEEE. CDR3 size: 15 residues. V was clipped by 5 bases and J by 5 bases; unmatched bases: 7. CDR3 nucleotides: TGTGCCAGCAGAAAGGGACAGGGGGCAGGGGAGACCCAGTACTTC. Translation: CASRKGQGAGETQYF.

V and J are TRBV4-2 and TRBJ2-7, with 7 bases identical to TRBD2. Trimming took 0 bases from V and 4 from J; bases not matched to a gene: 6. CDR1 and CDR2 (germline): LGHNA, YNFKEQ. This CDR3 is built from 15 residues. As DNA, the CDR3 is TGTGCCAGCAGCCAAGAGTGGGGGAGGGTTTACGAGCAGTACTTC. It encodes CASSQEWGRVYEQYF.

The V gene is TRBV5-1, the J gene TRBJ2-5, with TRBD2 identical over 13 bases. This CDR3 contains 15 residues. The germline CDR1 and CDR2 sequences are SGHRS and YFSETQ. V shed 4 bases and J 3 bases; nucleotides not matched to a gene: 3. In DNA form, the CDR3 reads TGCGCCAGCAGCCGGACTAGCGGGGGCAAAGAGACCCAGTACTTC. This gives the protein CASSRTSGGKETQYF.

This clone was recorded a few times. The CDR3 nucleotides are TGTGCCAGCATATGGACAAGCGATAGCAATCAGCCCCAGCATTTT. It codes for CASIWTSDSNQPQHF. The rearrangement uses TRBV6-1 and TRBJ1-5; tentative D call: TRBD1 (5 bases). CDR1 is MNHNS and CDR2 is SASEGT in the germline V gene. The CDR3 sequence is 15 residues long. V dropped 7 bases and J dropped 0 bases, with 13 bases sitting between them.

This sequence joins TRBV19 and TRBJ1-4; 7 bases align to TRBD1. J gave up 2 bases and V 6 bases, and 6 bases lay outside the gene matches. The germline V gene has CDR1 LNHDA and CDR2 SQIVND (reference sequence). This CDR3 has 15 amino acids. CDR3 region: CASRSRDSTNEKLFF. In DNA form, the CDR3 reads TGTGCCAGTAGAAGCCGGGACAGTACTAATGAAAAACTGTTTTTT. Full variable domain (missing parts from reference TRBV19 and TRBJ1-4): DGGITQSPKYLFRKEGQNVTLSCEQNLNHDAMYWYRQDPGQGLRLIYYSQIVNDFQKGDIAEGYSVSREKKESFPLTVTSAQKNPTAFYLCASRSRDSTNEKLFFGSGTQLSVL.

This clone has just a few counts. The chain links TRBV18 to TRBJ1-2; D gene unclear. Germline CDR1 is KGHSH and CDR2 is LQKENI. This CDR3 has 11 amino acids. Trimming cost V 5 bases and J 8 bases, with 9 bases left between them. The CDR3 region has the DNA TGTGCCAGCTCAGACTCCGGGGGCTACACCTTC. Translated: CASSDSGGYTF. The variable domain in full, completed from reference TRBV18 and TRBJ1-2, reads NAGVMQNPRHLVRRRGQEARLRCSPMKGHSHVYWYRQLPEEGLKFMVYLQKENIIDESGMPKERFSAEFPKEGPSILRIQQVVRGDSAAYFCASSDSGGYTFGSGTRLTVV.

The chain combines TRBV5-1 with TRBJ2-7, with D tentatively TRBD1 (7 bases). Germline V gives CDR1 SGHRS, CDR2 YFSETQ. This CDR3 is 15 amino acids long. V shed 0 bases and J shed 4 bases, with 14 bases lying between them. CDR3 residues: CASSLVGQAGYEQYF. The CDR3 region has the DNA TGCGCCAGCAGCTTGGTAGGACAGGCGGGGTACGAGCAGTACTTC.

The chain employs TRBV11-2 and TRBJ1-1, with no clear D. The germline V and J ends were trimmed by 5 bases and 0 bases, with 13 bases remaining between them. The CDR3 spans 15 residues. Germline CDR1 reads SGHAT; CDR2 reads FQNNGV. CDR3 bases: TGTGCCAGCAGCACACGCCGAGACTTGAACACTGAAGCTTTCTTT. Protein sequence: CASSTRRDLNTEAFF.

The genes are TRBV25-1 and TRBJ1-2, with D maybe TRBD1 (5 bases). Trimming pared 11 bases from V and 7 bases from J, leaving 23 bases between. This CDR3 has 14 amino acids. The germline CDR1 and CDR2 sequences are MGHDK and SYGVNS. The CDR3: CAARGGKEVFGYTF. The CDR3 nucleotides read TGTGCCGCTCGGGGGGGGAAAGAAGTTTTTGGCTACACCTTC.

V usage is TRBV27 and J usage is TRBJ1-1, with 7 bases aligning to TRBD1. CDR3 size: 15 residues. V gave up 5 bases and J gave up 0 bases; unmatched junction bases: 6. Germline V gene data show CDR1 as MNHEY and CDR2 as SMNVEV (reference sequence). In DNA form, the CDR3 reads TGTGCCAGCAGTGGAGGGGGCGTGATGAACACTGAAGCTTTCTTT. Translation gives CASSGGGVMNTEAFF.

This clone came up a few times. CDR3 in amino acids: CASKVADAYNEQFF. Here the CDR3 DNA reads TGTGCCAGCAAGGTAGCCGACGCCTACAATGAGCAGTTCTTC. V usage is TRBV27 and J usage is TRBJ2-1, with D hard to call. Germline V CDR1 and CDR2: MNHEY, SMNVEV (reference sequence). The CDR3 has 14 amino acids. V lost 7 bases, J lost 2 bases, and 12 bases lay in between.

This clone was found a few times. The CDR3, as DNA: TGTGCCAGCAGCTTCGCAGTCTCTCCCTCTGGGGCCAACGTCCTGACTTTC. This translates into CASSFAVSPSGANVLTF. V gene TRBV5-8 combines with J gene TRBJ2-6; no clear D. Trimming cost V 2 bases and J 0 bases, with 12 bases left between them. The length of the CDR3 is 17 residues. Germline CDR1 reads SGHTS; CDR2 reads YDEGEE. The full variable domain, rest sourced from reference TRBV5-8 and TRBJ2-6, is EAGVTQSPTHLIKTRGQQATLRCSPISGHTSVYWYQQALGLGLQFLLWYDEGEERNRGNFPPRFSGRQFPNYSSELNVNALELEDSALYLCASSFAVSPSGANVLTFGAGSRLTVL.

This clone was observed a few times. The chain joins TRBV7-8 to TRBJ2-5, with 10 bases lining up with TRBD2. CDR1 and CDR2 from the germline V gene are SGHVS and FQNEAQ. The CDR3 is 17 amino acids. V was pared by 5 bases and J by 2 bases, with 11 bases of the junction left unmatched. CDR3 DNA: TGTGCCAGCAGCGTCCCGTCTAGCGGGGGTGAACAAGAGACCCAGTACTTC. This sequence encodes CASSVPSSGGEQETQYF.

V and J are TRBV28 and TRBJ1-1; weak D call: TRBD1 (5 bases). V lost 5 bases and J lost 0, with 10 bases in between. The CDR3 covers 14 residues. Per germline, CDR1 MDHEN and CDR2 SYDVKM. CDR3 nucleotides: TGTGCCAGCAGTGTAGACAGCCTGAACACTGAAGCTTTCTTT. Translation gives CASSVDSLNTEAFF.

CDR3 DNA sequence: TGTGCCAGCAGCTTAGATCGGTTAACTGGAAACACCATATATTTT. Translated: CASSLDRLTGNTIYF. This chain connects TRBV11-2 to TRBJ1-3; D uncertain. The V end was cut by 0 bases, the J end by 2 bases, with 8 bases between. This CDR3 region has 15 residues. CDR1 SGHAT and CDR2 FQNNGV come from the germline V gene.

The chain is built from TRBV2 and TRBJ2-5; 11 nucleotides agree with TRBD1. The CDR3 runs to 14 residues. Germline lookup yields CDR1 SNHLY and CDR2 FYNNEI. Losses at the gene ends were 8 bases for V and 5 bases for J; bases not matched to a gene: 7. CDR3 sequence: CASVGQGAQETQYF. The CDR3 coding sequence is TGTGCCAGCGTAGGACAGGGGGCACAGGAGACCCAGTACTTC.

This sequence joins TRBV16 and TRBJ1-1; 8 bases map to TRBD1. With 6 bases clipped from V and 4 bases from J, the junction kept 4 bases outside the gene matches. There are 13 residues in the CDR3. Germline V gives CDR1 KGHSY, CDR2 FQNENV. The CDR3 sequence is CASSPDRGTEAFF. The CDR3 region has the DNA TGTGCCAGCAGTCCCGACAGGGGCACTGAAGCTTTCTTT.

The V call is TRBV7-9, the J call TRBJ2-4, with TRBD1 matching 8 bases. The CDR3 is 17 residues long. J was trimmed by 3 bases and V by 5 bases; bases with no gene match: 12. CDR1 SEHNR and CDR2 FQNEAQ come from the germline V gene (reference sequence). The CDR3 region has the DNA TGTGCCAGCAGCGACCCCTCAGGGGGCTTTGTCAAAAACATTCAGTACTTC. Protein sequence: CASSDPSGGFVKNIQYF.

In its sample, this clone was seen a few times. V is TRBV11-2 and J is TRBJ1-2, with a possible D match to TRBD1 (5 bases). The CDR3 consists of 13 residues. V dropped 1 base and J dropped 6 bases, with 9 bases sitting between them. Germline V gene lookup returns CDR1 SGHAT and CDR2 FQNNGV. For the CDR3, the DNA is TGTGCCAGCAGCTTAGGATCAGGGAATGGCTACACCTTC. This codes for CASSLGSGNGYTF.

With regard to this clone: In the same sample, other DNA sequences code for this CDR3. The chain couples TRBV5-1 to TRBJ1-1; 8 bases line up with TRBD1. CDR3 size: 14 residues. The germline CDR1 and CDR2 sequences are SGHRS and YFSETQ. Trimming removed 4 bases from V and 4 bases from J; junction bases left unmatched: 6. In DNA form, the CDR3 reads TGCGCCAGCAGCCCCGGACAGGGAGGCACTGAAGCTTTCTTT. Protein product: CASSPGQGGTEAFF.

The chain couples TRBV29-1 to TRBJ1-1; D possibly corresponds to TRBD1 (6 bases). Germline V gene lookup returns CDR1 SQVTM and CDR2 ANQGSEA. Deletions cut 2 bases from V and 5 bases from J, with 12 bases between. The length of the CDR3 is 13 residues. CDR3 in amino acids: CSVERDQGTEAFF. CDR3 coding DNA: TGCAGCGTTGAAAGGGACCAGGGGACTGAAGCTTTCTTT.

This clone was detected a few times. The chain carries TRBV28 and TRBJ1-2; D might be TRBD1 (5 bases). The CDR3 sequence is 15 residues long. Germline CDR1 and CDR2: MDHEN and SYDVKM. V was clipped by 1 base and J by 5 bases, with 14 bases between them. CDR3 nucleotide sequence: TGTGCCAGCAGTTTATCGGGGGGGTTCGGTTATGGCTACACCTTC. Protein: CASSLSGGFGYGYTF.

This clone was recorded a few times. The chain carries TRBV7-9 and TRBJ1-1; 8 nucleotides align to TRBD1. Unmatched junction bases numbered 2, after V lost 10 bases and J lost 1 base. Germline V gives CDR1 SEHNR, CDR2 FQNEAQ (reference sequence). The CDR3 has 12 amino acids. CDR3 sequence: CATQGENTEAFF. The CDR3 DNA reads TGTGCCACACAGGGGGAGAACACTGAAGCTTTCTTT.

The table lists this clone with a few counts. The J gene is TRBJ2-3, the V gene TRBV6-5; 9 bases line up with TRBD2. V trimming: 2 bases; J trimming: 3 bases; junction bases outside the gene matches: 3. The CDR3 is made up of 15 amino acids. Germline values: CDR1 MNHEY, CDR2 SVGAGI. The CDR3: CASSYRGGATDTQYF. The CDR3 DNA follows: TGTGCCAGCAGTTACCGCGGGGGGGCAACAGATACGCAGTATTTT.

The rearrangement uses TRBV4-2 and TRBJ2-5, with 7 bases aligning to TRBD1. The J segment lost 2 bases and the V segment lost 0 bases, leaving 9 bases of the junction unmatched. Germline CDR1 LGHNA, CDR2 YNFKEQ. The CDR3 contains 17 residues. Here the CDR3 reads CASSQDVEGQIQETQYF. CDR3 in DNA: TGTGCCAGCAGCCAAGATGTTGAGGGACAGATACAAGAGACCCAGTACTTC.

Only a few counts were recorded for this clone. The V call is TRBV9, the J call TRBJ2-3; D is unclear. The CDR3 covers 15 residues. Germline V gene data show CDR1 as SGDLS and CDR2 as YYNGEE. The V end lost 0 bases, the J end lost 0 bases, and 8 bases lay between the germline ends. CDR3 in amino acids: CASSVVEASTDTQYF. The CDR3 DNA reads TGTGCCAGCAGCGTAGTAGAGGCTAGCACAGATACGCAGTATTTT.

Only one count was recorded for this clone. The chain recombines TRBV28 with TRBJ1-1, with 8 positions matching TRBD1. CDR3 length: 11 residues. With V trimmed by 6 bases and J by 10 bases, 4 bases remained unmatched. The germline V gene has CDR1 MDHEN and CDR2 SYDVKM. The CDR3 DNA follows: TGTGCCAGCAGCCGCGGACAGGGAGCTTTCTTT. Residues: CASSRGQGAFF.

V gene TRBV5-8 combines with J gene TRBJ2-1, with 16 bases that match TRBD2. Trimming cost V 4 bases and J 8 bases; bases outside gene matches: 12. Per the germline V gene, CDR1 is SGHTS and CDR2 is YDEGEE. The CDR3 has 18 residues. The CDR3 coding sequence is TGTGCCAGCAGCCCGGGACTAGCGGGGGGGCGTCTTCAGGATGAGCAGTTCTTC. It codes for CASSPGLAGGRLQDEQFF.